The rows below give T cell receptor beta chains drawn from one sample of a study of cytomegalovirus exposure and HLA in healthy donors. The method was immunoSEQ multiplex PCR; TCRdb's version includes in-frame clones alone and lacks a portion of them. The sample gives 250,000 to 400,000 clones, approximately 86% of which show up once; roughly 1.1% is in the top ten. Sequencing was done on a sample of PBMCs. These receptors were taken from a woman under 40 in good health and CMV-seropositive. The CDR3 runs from the conserved cysteine through the conserved F or W. The D gene is left open where the match is weak. Not all rows give a size; the values are once, few, many and, for expanded clones, a class.

v_gene	j_gene	abundance	d_gene	len	CDR3aa	CDR3nt
TRBV27	TRBJ1-2	.	TRBD1	14	CASSLGTGESGYTF	TGTGCCAGCAGTTTAGGGACAGGGGAGTCTGGCTACACCTTC
TRBV29-1	TRBJ2-5	.	TRBD2	12	CSVRLAEETQYF	TGCAGCGTAAGACTAGCGGAAGAGACCCAGTACTTC
TRBV27	TRBJ2-7	.	.	13	CASKHLTGYEQYF	TGTGCCAGCAAGCACCTGACAGGCTACGAGCAGTACTTC
TRBV5-1	TRBJ2-2	.	.	14	CASSLAGGSGELFF	TGCGCCAGCAGCTTGGCTGGGGGTTCCGGGGAGCTGTTTTTT
TRBV28	TRBJ1-5	.	.	14	CASSLLGGNQPQHF	TGTGCCAGCAGTTTACTGGGCGGCAATCAGCCCCAGCATTTT
TRBV4-1	TRBJ2-1	.	.	17	CASSQDFWAEIGNEQFF	TGCGCCAGCAGCCAAGATTTCTGGGCAGAGATAGGGAATGAGCAGTTCTTC
TRBV9	TRBJ1-4	.	.	14	CASSPSAPPEKLFF	TGTGCCAGCAGCCCGTCAGCCCCGCCAGAAAAACTGTTTTTT
TRBV14	TRBJ2-7	.	.	13	CASRPAGGYEQYF	TGTGCCAGCAGACCCGCCGGGGGCTACGAGCAGTACTTC
TRBV18	TRBJ2-7	once	.	17	CASSSSSRQPGAYEQYF	TGTGCCAGCTCCTCCTCATCAAGACAGCCTGGCGCCTACGAGCAGTACTTC
TRBV28	TRBJ2-1	.	.	15	CASSPRGTVTPEQFF	TGTGCCAGCAGCCCGCGGGGTACTGTTACTCCTGAGCAGTTCTTC
TRBV7-3	TRBJ1-1	once	TRBD1	13	CASSLTGSNEAFF	TGTGCCAGCAGCTTGACAGGGTCAAATGAAGCTTTCTTT
TRBV19	TRBJ1-5	once	.	16	CASSSWGRAGNQPQHF	TGTGCCAGTAGTAGTTGGGGGCGAGCGGGCAATCAGCCCCAGCATTTT
TRBV9	TRBJ1-5	.	.	14	CATSSREGNQPQHF	TGTGCCACCTCGAGCAGGGAAGGCAATCAGCCCCAGCATTTT
TRBV23-1	TRBJ2-1	once	.	15	CASSQYPHDYNEQFF	TGCGCCAGCAGTCAATACCCACACGACTACAATGAGCAGTTCTTC
TRBV9	TRBJ2-1	.	TRBD2	16	CASSDLAGGPYNEQFF	TGTGCCAGCAGCGATCTAGCGGGAGGGCCCTACAATGAGCAGTTCTTC
TRBV6-4	TRBJ1-5	.	TRBD1	15	CASSDPDRGRQPQHF	TGTGCCAGCAGTGACCCGGACAGGGGGAGACAGCCCCAGCATTTT
TRBV2	TRBJ2-3	.	.	14	CASSPLGLTDTQYF	TGTGCCAGCAGCCCCTTGGGTTTGACAGATACGCAGTATTTT
TRBV15	TRBJ1-6	.	.	14	CATSRDLSYSPLHF	TGTGCCACCAGCAGAGATCTTTCGTATTCACCCCTCCACTTT
TRBV28	TRBJ2-7	.	.	16	CASSDLRETLRYEQYF	TGTGCCAGCAGCGACCTCAGAGAAACCCTCCGCTACGAGCAGTACTTC
TRBV7-3	TRBJ2-7	.	.	19	CASSLRLRVVRNRSYEQYF	TGTGCCAGCAGCTTAAGACTTAGGGTGGTGCGGAATCGCTCCTACGAGCAGTACTTC
TRBV6-1	TRBJ2-3	.	TRBD1	15	CASSENRGRTDTQYF	TGTGCCAGCAGTGAAAACAGGGGCCGCACAGATACGCAGTATTTT
TRBV6-5	TRBJ1-2	few	TRBD1	13	CASRTGTGRGYTF	TGTGCCAGCAGGACGGGGACAGGGCGTGGCTACACCTTC
TRBV15	TRBJ1-4	.	.	15	CATSRDPIWNEKLFF	TGTGCCACCAGCAGAGACCCCATTTGGAATGAAAAACTGTTTTTT
TRBV7-6	TRBJ1-1	once	.	11	CAFGPSTEAFF	TGTGCCTTTGGGCCGTCCACTGAAGCTTTCTTT
TRBV27	TRBJ1-5	.	.	14	CASSASSGSQPQHF	TGTGCCAGCAGCGCATCCTCAGGGTCCCAGCCCCAGCATTTT
TRBV7-3	TRBJ2-7	.	TRBD2	14	CASSFRGSLDEQYF	TGTGCCAGCAGCTTCCGCGGGAGTCTCGACGAGCAGTACTTC
TRBV7-9	TRBJ1-2	.	.	16	CASSLVRRDKNYGYTF	TGTGCCAGCAGCTTGGTCCGACGGGACAAGAACTATGGCTACACCTTC
TRBV29-1	TRBJ2-7	.	TRBD2	18	CSVGGTGLAGERPYEQYF	TGCAGCGTTGGGGGTACGGGACTAGCGGGAGAGAGACCCTACGAGCAGTACTTC
TRBV9	TRBJ2-7	.	.	14	CASSPGGGAGEQYF	TGTGCCAGCAGCCCCGGTGGGGGGGCGGGAGAGCAGTACTTC
TRBV30	TRBJ2-7	.	.	12	CAWSGRNYEQYF	TGTGCCTGGAGTGGCAGGAACTACGAGCAGTACTTC
TRBV9	TRBJ1-2	.	TRBD1	14	CASSVQGASYGYTF	TGTGCCAGCAGCGTACAGGGGGCTTCCTATGGCTACACCTTC
TRBV11-2	TRBJ2-1	once	TRBD2	18	CASSRTSGRAIRDNEQFF	TGTGCCAGCAGCCGGACTAGCGGGAGGGCCATTCGTGACAATGAGCAGTTCTTC
TRBV6-5	TRBJ1-6	once	.	14	CASTRGGRNSPLHF	TGTGCCAGCACCCGCGGGGGAAGGAATTCACCCCTCCACTTT
TRBV13	TRBJ1-6	.	TRBD1	18	CASSLTPIQGVKNSPLHF	TGTGCCAGCAGCTTAACACCTATTCAGGGGGTTAAGAATTCACCCCTCCACTTT
TRBV27	TRBJ2-5	.	.	15	CASSLTALARQTQYF	TGTGCCAGCAGTTTAACGGCGCTAGCGCGCCAGACCCAGTACTTC
TRBV28	TRBJ1-2	.	TRBD1	15	CASSSTGGPNYGYTF	TGTGCCAGCAGCTCTACAGGGGGGCCTAACTATGGCTACACCTTC
TRBV13	TRBJ2-3	.	.	13	CASSLGELDTQYF	TGTGCCAGCAGCTTGGGGGAACTAGATACGCAGTATTTT
TRBV5-4	TRBJ2-7	.	TRBD1	15	CASSPEPGQGYEQYF	TGTGCCAGCAGCCCCGAGCCGGGACAGGGCTACGAGCAGTACTTC
TRBV6-1	TRBJ2-7	.	TRBD1	16	CASSEQGAPSSYEQYF	TGTGCCAGCAGTGAACAGGGGGCCCCGTCCTCCTACGAGCAGTACTTC
TRBV6-5	TRBJ1-1	.	.	15	CASSYSLGQNTEAFF	TGTGCCAGCAGTTACTCTCTTGGACAAAACACTGAAGCTTTCTTT
TRBV5-1	TRBJ2-2	.	.	17	CASSLFPGARKSGELFF	TGCGCCAGCAGCTTGTTTCCGGGGGCGCGTAAGAGCGGGGAGCTGTTTTTT
TRBV6-6	TRBJ2-1	.	TRBD2	16	CASSKDLGRSYNEQFF	TGTGCCAGCAGTAAAGACCTCGGGAGGAGCTACAATGAGCAGTTCTTC
TRBV18	TRBJ2-7	.	.	15	CASSPQTGTPGEQYF	TGTGCCAGCTCACCACAAACCGGGACCCCGGGCGAGCAGTACTTC
TRBV27	TRBJ2-4	.	TRBD2	14	CASAVGGVGNIQYF	TGTGCCAGCGCCGTGGGGGGGGTTGGGAACATTCAGTACTTC
TRBV4-1	TRBJ2-5	once	TRBD2	14	CASRERGVGETQYF	TGCGCCAGCAGGGAGCGGGGGGTGGGAGAGACCCAGTACTTC
TRBV2	TRBJ2-1	.	TRBD2	13	CASRPGGANEQFF	TGTGCCAGCAGACCGGGGGGGGCCAATGAGCAGTTCTTC
TRBV18	TRBJ1-2	.	.	13	CASSPNNGYGYTF	TGTGCCAGCTCACCAAACAATGGCTATGGCTACACCTTC
TRBV14	TRBJ2-7	.	.	15	CASSQARGLGYEQYF	TGTGCCAGCAGCCAAGCAAGGGGGTTGGGGTACGAGCAGTACTTC
TRBV27	TRBJ1-5	.	.	13	CASRLQGSQPQHF	TGTGCCAGCAGACTACAGGGTAGCCAGCCCCAGCATTTT
TRBV27	TRBJ1-5	few	.	17	CASSPRLLEYSNQPQHF	TGTGCCAGCAGTCCTCGGCTCCTCGAATATAGCAATCAGCCCCAGCATTTT
TRBV7-6	TRBJ1-1	.	.	17	CASSLGVAGTGDTEAFF	TGTGCCAGCAGCTTAGGGGTGGCAGGTACGGGCGACACTGAAGCTTTCTTT
TRBV14	TRBJ2-7	.	.	16	CASSQGRDRFSYEQYF	TGTGCCAGCAGCCAGGGGCGCGACAGGTTCTCCTACGAGCAGTACTTC
TRBV28	TRBJ2-1	once	.	13	CASGRFSYNEQFF	TGTGCCAGCGGGAGGTTCTCCTACAATGAGCAGTTCTTC
TRBV2	TRBJ1-4	.	.	14	CASSRGPTNEKLFF	TGTGCCAGCAGTCGGGGGCCGACTAATGAAAAACTGTTTTTT
TRBV5-4	TRBJ1-2	.	.	15	CASSLAGEGTYGYTF	TGTGCCAGCAGCTTGGCGGGGGAGGGTACTTATGGCTACACCTTC
TRBV28	TRBJ2-2	.	.	17	CASSGARDGGRTGELFF	TGTGCCAGCAGTGGGGCCAGAGACGGGGGGCGCACCGGGGAGCTGTTTTTT
TRBV6-5	TRBJ1-5	.	.	14	CASSPGQLGQPQHF	TGTGCCAGCAGTCCAGGCCAACTAGGGCAGCCCCAGCATTTT
TRBV13	TRBJ2-7	once	TRBD2	15	CASSLGSGGSLEQYF	TGTGCCAGCAGCTTGGGGAGCGGGGGATCCCTCGAGCAGTACTTC